This T cell receptor beta chain stems from a study of tumor-infiltrating lymphocytes in primary liver carcinoma. Study details: Samples returned roughly 3.5 to 7.5 million productive TCRbeta reads each. Read depth did not differ significantly between tissue types. Study-wide results and limits: The study found tumor-adjacent and tumor-blood pairs overlapped less than tumor region pairs. Appearing in all five tumor regions was true of only about 7.5-25% of top clones.

TCR beta cDNA was prepared out of 500 ng total RNA by means of a constant-region primer. ARM-PCR was slightly modified, and three nested multiplex PCR rounds with it gave rise to the TCR beta libraries. The first two PCR rounds used TRBV1-TRBV30 forward primers with a C-beta reverse primer, about 10 cycles each. Each CDR3 protein is one row after TCRdb ran MiXCR on the multiplex PCR reads. The table lists about 99,000 distinct CDR3 sequences, 55% to 70% of them singletons. Per germline, CDR1 SGHRS and CDR2 YFSETQ. This CDR3 contains 15 residues. On this clonotype: The antigen remains undetermined. Given a much more abundant clone one base away, this may be a read error.

The study co-extracted DNA and RNA from 20-30 mg of unsorted bulk tissue. The sample taken for sequencing was liver tumor tissue from sampling region 5. The sample's subset: tumor region T5, tumor centre. This sequence joins TRBV5-1 and TRBJ2-5; 12 bases align to TRBD1. This TCR derives from a woman in her sixties with primary liver carcinoma and hepatitis B virus infection. The CDR3 coding sequence is TGCACCAGCAGCACCGGGACAGGGGGCGCGGAGACCCAGTACTTC. It specifies CTSSTGTGGAETQYF.